This is a list of T cell receptor beta chains from one sample in a study of technical replicates of blood from a handful of donors. Measured with immunoSEQ multiplex PCR; TCRdb has only the in-frame clones, and not every one. The sample lists around 70,000 clones; over 90% were seen once. Sequenced input: T cells isolated from PBMCs. Receptors originate from a human donor in good health. CDR3s include the opening cysteine and the closing phenylalanine or tryptophan. D genes are given only for firm matches. Part of the rows lack a size; the others show once, few, many or a class for expanded clones.

V gene	J gene	D gene	clone size	CDR3 DNA	CDR3 protein
TRBV14	TRBJ2-2	TRBD2	.	TGTGCCAGCAGCCAAAGACTAGCGCAATTATCCGGGGAGCTGTTTTTT	CASSQRLAQLSGELFF
TRBV4-2	TRBJ2-5	TRBD2	.	TGTGCCAGCAGCCAAGTCGAGCGGGAGCGGCTCGAGACCCAGTACTTC	CASSQVERERLETQYF
TRBV5-5	TRBJ1-2	.	.	TGTGCCAGCAGCCCAACAGCTAACTATGGCTACACCTTC	CASSPTANYGYTF
TRBV5-1	TRBJ1-2	TRBD1	once	TGCGCCAGCAGCTTGACGGGACAGGAATACAATGGCTACACCTTC	CASSLTGQEYNGYTF
TRBV6-1	TRBJ1-4	.	.	TGTGCCAGCAGTGCCCAGGGTGGGCTTGGTGAAAAACTGTTTTTT	CASSAQGGLGEKLFF
TRBV18	TRBJ1-2	TRBD1	.	TGTGCCAGCTCACCACCACTCCCGGGACAGGGAGGAGGCTACACCTTC	CASSPPLPGQGGGYTF
TRBV20-1	TRBJ2-1	TRBD2	.	TGCAGTGCGCTAGCGGGAGGGCAGTTCTTC	CSALAGGQFF
TRBV30	TRBJ1-4	.	once	TGTGCCTGGAATACAGGCGCGGCAACTAATGAAAAACTGTTTTTT	CAWNTGAATNEKLFF
TRBV5-1	TRBJ2-3	.	once	TGCGCCAGCAGCTTGGCCGCGGGGCTTAGCACAGATACGCAGTATTTT	CASSLAAGLSTDTQYF
TRBV7-8	TRBJ1-1	TRBD1	.	TGTGCCAGCAGCTTAACAGGGACAGGGAGCGCTGAAGCTTTCTTT	CASSLTGTGSAEAFF
TRBV6-5	TRBJ1-6	.	.	TGTGCCAGCAATGCGGGTAATTCACCCCTCCACTTT	CASNAGNSPLHF
TRBV13	TRBJ2-5	.	.	TGTGCCAGCAGCCCCTTTGGGACACTAAAGGCAGAGACCCAGTACTTC	CASSPFGTLKAETQYF
TRBV18	TRBJ2-7	TRBD1	.	TGTGCCAGCTCACTCTCGACAGGGGCTCGGCACGAGCAGTACTTC	CASSLSTGARHEQYF
TRBV5-1	TRBJ2-1	TRBD1	.	TGCGCCAGCAACCGGGGGACAGGCTCCTACAATGAGCAGTTCTTC	CASNRGTGSYNEQFF
TRBV5-6	TRBJ1-5	.	.	TGTGCCAGCAGCTTTTTGGGCCGCTGGGTCGAGCACCAGCCCCAGCATTTT	CASSFLGRWVEHQPQHF
TRBV14	TRBJ1-1	.	few	TGTGCCAGCAGCCCATGGGAGGGAAACACTGAAGCTTTCTTT	CASSPWEGNTEAFF
TRBV30	TRBJ1-3	.	.	TGTGCCTGGAGTAGAGGGGGGGATGGAAACACCATATATTTT	CAWSRGGDGNTIYF
TRBV5-1	TRBJ2-1	TRBD2	.	TGCGCCAGCAGCTTGGCGGCTAGCGGCTACAATGAGCAGTTCTTC	CASSLAASGYNEQFF
TRBV14	TRBJ2-1	TRBD2	.	TGTGCCAGCAGCCAGGCTAGCGGGAGCTACAATGAGCAGTTCTTC	CASSQASGSYNEQFF
TRBV11-3	TRBJ1-1	TRBD1	.	TGTGCCAGCAGCACGACAGGGCATGCTTTCTTT	CASSTTGHAFF
TRBV11-2	TRBJ2-2	TRBD1	.	TGTGCCAGCAGCTTAGATGGAGACAGGGTCATGTTTTTT	CASSLDGDRVMFF
TRBV4-1	TRBJ1-1	.	.	TGCGCCAGCAGCCTACGCTCAGGGGATTTGCACACTGAAGCTTTCTTT	CASSLRSGDLHTEAFF
TRBV7-8	TRBJ2-1	TRBD1	.	TGTGCCAGCAGCTTAGCGTGGGCAGGGGGCTCGCAGGGGGAATACAATGAGCAGTTCTTC	CASSLAWAGGSQGEYNEQFF
TRBV5-1	TRBJ2-7	TRBD1	.	TGCGCCAGCAGCGAAACAGGGGGGACCTACGAGCAGTACTTC	CASSETGGTYEQYF
TRBV2	TRBJ2-1	.	.	TGTGCCAGCGCTGATCGACTAAGAGGTAATGAGCAGTTCTTC	CASADRLRGNEQFF
TRBV7-3	TRBJ1-1	.	.	TGTGCCAGCAGCGGAGGAGGGAACACTGAAGCTTTCTTT	CASSGGGNTEAFF
TRBV10-2	TRBJ1-2	TRBD1	.	TGCGCCAGCAGAGATACAGGGGGCTCCAACTATGGCTACACCTTC	CASRDTGGSNYGYTF
TRBV30	TRBJ2-7	TRBD1	.	TGTGCCTGGAGTAAAACCGGGACAGGTTACGAGCAGTACTTC	CAWSKTGTGYEQYF
TRBV5-6	TRBJ2-1	.	.	TGTGCCAGCAGCTCCGGGGGTAGGCCCTGGAGAGTGAATGAGCAGTTCTTC	CASSSGGRPWRVNEQFF
TRBV7-9	TRBJ1-2	TRBD1	.	TGTGCCAGCAGCATTTCCGGGACAGAAGCATATGGCTACACCTTC	CASSISGTEAYGYTF
TRBV29-1	TRBJ2-7	TRBD2	.	TGCAGCGTTGAATGGGAGGGCACAGCCGGCTACGAGCAGTACTTC	CSVEWEGTAGYEQYF
TRBV7-2	TRBJ2-3	.	.	TGTGCCAGCAGCTTAGCTGGGGCAGCTAGCACAGATACGCAGTATTTT	CASSLAGAASTDTQYF